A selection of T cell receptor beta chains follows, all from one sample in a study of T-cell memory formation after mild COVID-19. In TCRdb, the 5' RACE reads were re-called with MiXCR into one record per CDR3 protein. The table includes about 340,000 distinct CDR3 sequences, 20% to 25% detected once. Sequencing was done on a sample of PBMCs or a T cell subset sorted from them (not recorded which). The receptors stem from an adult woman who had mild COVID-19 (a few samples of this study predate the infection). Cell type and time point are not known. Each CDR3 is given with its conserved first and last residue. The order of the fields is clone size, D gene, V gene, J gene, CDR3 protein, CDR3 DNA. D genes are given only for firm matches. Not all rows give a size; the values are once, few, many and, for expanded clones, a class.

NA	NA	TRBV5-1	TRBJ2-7	CASSPVGGGFTYEQYF	TGCGCCAGCAGCCCGGTAGGTGGGGGGTTCACCTACGAGCAGTACTTC
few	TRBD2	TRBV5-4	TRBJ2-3	CASQLAGGTGLSTDTQYF	TGTGCCAGCCAACTAGCGGGGGGCACAGGCCTGTCCACAGATACGCAGTATTTT
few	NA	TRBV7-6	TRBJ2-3	CASSLDGGGSTDTQYF	TGTGCCAGCAGCTTAGACGGGGGCGGTAGCACAGATACGCAGTATTTT
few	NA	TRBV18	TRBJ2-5	CASSLSTGFGTQYF	TGTGCCAGCTCACTATCGACAGGTTTCGGGACCCAGTACTTC
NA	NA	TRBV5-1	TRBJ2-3	CASSLATVDTQYF	TGCGCCAGCAGCTTGGCTACTGTGGATACGCAGTATTTT
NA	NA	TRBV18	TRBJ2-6	CASSRVISGANVLTF	TGTGCCAGCTCACGGGTCATCTCTGGGGCCAACGTCCTGACTTTC
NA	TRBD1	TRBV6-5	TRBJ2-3	CASSYGQGAVTDTQYF	TGTGCCAGCAGTTACGGACAGGGGGCAGTCACAGATACGCAGTATTTT
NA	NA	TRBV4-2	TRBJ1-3	CASSQVPDSSGNTIYF	TGTGCCAGCAGCCAGGTTCCGGACAGCTCTGGAAACACCATATATTTT
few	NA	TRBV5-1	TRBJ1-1	CASSSGQVMNTEAFF	TGCGCCAGCAGCTCCGGCCAGGTCATGAACACTGAAGCTTTCTTT
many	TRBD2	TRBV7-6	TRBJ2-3	CASSPAGGSTDTQYF	TGTGCCAGCAGCCCTGCGGGGGGGAGCACAGATACGCAGTATTTT
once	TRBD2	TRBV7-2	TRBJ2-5	CASSIPSGGAGETQYF	TGTGCCAGCAGCATTCCTAGCGGGGGGGCCGGGGAGACCCAGTACTTC
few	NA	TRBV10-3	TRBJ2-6	CAISEDSSGANVLTF	TGTGCCATCAGTGAGGACAGCTCTGGGGCCAACGTCCTGACTTTC
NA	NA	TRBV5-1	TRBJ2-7	CASSPTAGRQENYEQYF	TGCGCCAGCAGCCCAACGGCGGGCCGACAGGAGAACTACGAGCAGTACTTC
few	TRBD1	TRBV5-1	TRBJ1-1	CASSWDRANTEAFF	TGCGCCAGCAGCTGGGACAGGGCTAACACTGAAGCTTTCTTT
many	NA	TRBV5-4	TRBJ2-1	CASLKQETYNEQFF	TGTGCCAGCTTAAAACAGGAGACCTACAATGAGCAGTTCTTC
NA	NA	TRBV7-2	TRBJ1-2	CASSFGQQRYGYTF	TGTGCCAGCAGCTTCGGACAGCAACGCTATGGCTACACCTTC
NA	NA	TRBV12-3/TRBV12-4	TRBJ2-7	CASSPWDGSHEQYF	TGTGCCAGCAGCCCTTGGGATGGGTCCCACGAGCAGTACTTC
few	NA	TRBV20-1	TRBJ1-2	CSARSGLGYTF	TGCAGTGCTAGATCGGGCCTTGGCTACACCTTC
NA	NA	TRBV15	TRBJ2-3	CATSRDATPTDTQYF	TGTGCCACCAGCAGAGATGCAACCCCCACAGATACGCAGTATTTT
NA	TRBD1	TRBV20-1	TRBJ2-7	CSVRKGTATYEQYF	TGCAGTGTTAGAAAAGGGACAGCCACCTACGAGCAGTACTTC
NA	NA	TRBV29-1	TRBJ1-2	CSVEQNYGYTF	TGCAGCGTTGAACAGAACTATGGCTACACCTTC
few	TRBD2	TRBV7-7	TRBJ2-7	CASSFSSSSGFTPSYEQYF	TGTGCTAGCAGCTTCTCTTCGTCTAGCGGTTTTACCCCCTCCTACGAGCAGTACTTC
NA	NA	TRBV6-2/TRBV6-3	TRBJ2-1	CASWSGQVLYNEQFF	TGTGCCAGCTGGTCGGGGCAGGTCCTCTACAATGAGCAGTTCTTC
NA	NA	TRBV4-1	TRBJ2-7	CASGIGDTYEQYF	TGCGCCAGCGGGATCGGGGATACCTACGAGCAGTACTTC
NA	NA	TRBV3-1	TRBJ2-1	CASSRRSYNEQFF	TGTGCCAGCAGCCGCCGCTCCTACAATGAGCAGTTCTTC
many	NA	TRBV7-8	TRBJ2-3	CASSLGDGTQYF	TGTGCCAGCAGCTTAGGGGACGGTACGCAGTATTTT
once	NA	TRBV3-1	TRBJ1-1	CASSQERQANTEAFF	TGTGCCAGCAGCCAAGAGAGACAGGCGAACACTGAAGCTTTCTTT
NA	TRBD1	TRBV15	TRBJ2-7	CATSTRQGFYEQYF	TGTGCCACCAGCACCCGACAGGGGTTCTACGAGCAGTACTTC
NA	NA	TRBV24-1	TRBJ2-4	CATSSSSEGNIQYF	TGTGCCACCAGTTCCAGCTCCGAGGGAAACATTCAGTACTTC
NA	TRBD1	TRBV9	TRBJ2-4	CASSVEWDRLKNIQYF	TGTGCCAGCAGCGTAGAGTGGGACAGGCTAAAAAACATTCAGTACTTC
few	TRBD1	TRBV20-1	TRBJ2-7	CSARDPIRQGNEQYF	TGCAGTGCTAGAGACCCCATCAGACAGGGGAACGAGCAGTACTTC
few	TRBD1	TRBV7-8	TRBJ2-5	CASSNRGQETQYF	TGTGCCAGCAGCAACAGGGGACAAGAGACCCAGTACTTC
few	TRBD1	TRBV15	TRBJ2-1	CATSATAGGYNEQFF	TGTGCCACCAGCGCCACGGCAGGGGGATACAATGAGCAGTTCTTC
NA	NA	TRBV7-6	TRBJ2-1	CASSSSEWGNEQFF	TGTGCCAGCAGCTCGTCTGAGTGGGGGAATGAGCAGTTCTTC
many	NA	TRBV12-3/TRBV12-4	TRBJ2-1	CASSFQHSGNEQFF	TGTGCCAGCAGCTTTCAGCACTCTGGCAATGAGCAGTTCTTC
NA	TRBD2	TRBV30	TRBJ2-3	CAWSVGTSGVRDTQYF	TGTGCCTGGAGTGTAGGGACTAGCGGGGTCCGAGATACGCAGTATTTT
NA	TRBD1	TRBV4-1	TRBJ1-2	CASSLGQGALCGYTF	TGCGCCAGCAGCCTCGGACAGGGGGCCCTCTGTGGCTACACCTTC
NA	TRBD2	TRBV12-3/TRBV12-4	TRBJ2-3	CASTVGRLLAGGRDTQYF	TGTGCCAGCACCGTAGGTCGGCTTCTAGCGGGAGGGAGGGATACGCAGTATTTT
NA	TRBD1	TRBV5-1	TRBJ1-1	CASSLRQGGTNTEAFF	TGCGCCAGCAGCCTCCGACAGGGTGGAACGAACACTGAAGCTTTCTTT
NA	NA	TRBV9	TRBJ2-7	CASSVGGEPANEQYF	TGTGCCAGCAGCGTTGGCGGGGAGCCTGCGAACGAGCAGTACTTC
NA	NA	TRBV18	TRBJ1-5	CASSPAGHNQPQHF	TGTGCCAGCTCACCAGCGGGACATAATCAGCCCCAGCATTTT
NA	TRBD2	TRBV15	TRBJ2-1	CATSRALAGGGADEQFF	TGTGCCACCAGCAGGGCACTAGCGGGGGGAGGTGCCGATGAGCAGTTCTTC
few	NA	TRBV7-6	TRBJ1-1	CASTRTPNTEAFF	TGTGCCAGCACCCGTACACCGAACACTGAAGCTTTCTTT
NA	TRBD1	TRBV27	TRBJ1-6	CASSTPGQQNSPLHF	TGTGCCAGCAGTACTCCGGGACAGCAGAATTCACCCCTCCACTTT
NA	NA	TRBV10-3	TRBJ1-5	CATRGRGDQPQHF	TGTGCCACCCGGGGGAGGGGGGATCAGCCCCAGCATTTT
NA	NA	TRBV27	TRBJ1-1	CASSFWTEMNTEAFF	TGTGCCAGCAGTTTTTGGACAGAGATGAACACTGAAGCTTTCTTT
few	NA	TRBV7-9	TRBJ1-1	CASSSGHMNTEAFF	TGTGCCAGCAGCTCGGGACACATGAACACTGAAGCTTTCTTT
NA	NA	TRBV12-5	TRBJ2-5	CASGLYSGDSETQYF	TGTGCTAGTGGTTTGTACTCAGGGGATTCAGAGACCCAGTACTTC
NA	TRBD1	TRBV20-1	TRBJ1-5	CSATTGGGDQPQHF	TGCAGTGCTACGACAGGGGGTGGGGATCAGCCCCAGCATTTT
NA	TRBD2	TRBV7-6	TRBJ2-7	CASSSLPSGNEQYF	TGTGCCAGCAGCTCGCTACCTAGCGGGAACGAGCAGTACTTC
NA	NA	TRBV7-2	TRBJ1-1	CASSQSWGLTEAFF	TGTGCCAGCAGCCAGAGTTGGGGCTTGACTGAAGCTTTCTTT
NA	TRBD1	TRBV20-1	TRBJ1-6	CSARPGQENSPLHF	TGCAGTGCTAGACCTGGACAGGAGAATTCACCCCTCCACTTT
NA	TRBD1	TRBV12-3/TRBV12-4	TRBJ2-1	CASSPPGQGYNEQFF	TGTGCCAGCAGTCCTCCCGGACAGGGGTACAATGAGCAGTTCTTC